The 19 T cell receptor beta chains reported below all come from one sample, sequenced in a study of blood T cells in healthy people across ages. PCR was performed a second time for about 7 to 11 cycles using a sample-barcoded 5' primer and a J-beta primer mix. TCRdb itself ran the 5' RACE reads through MiXCR, one entry per CDR3 protein. The sample contains about 1.8 million distinct CDR3 sequences, roughly 50% of which appear only once. Sequencing input: blood. The receptors derive from a woman between 35 and 50 years old in good health.

This chain links TRBV4-2 with TRBJ2-3; D might be TRBD2 (5 bases). V was shortened by 1 base and J by 6 bases, with 8 bases between the two germline ends. The V gene's germline CDR1 is LGHNA and CDR2 YNFKEQ. CDR3 length equals 13 residues. Here the CDR3 DNA reads TGTGCCAGCAGCCAAGGCGGGTTGGATACGCAGTATTTT. Residues: CASSQGGLDTQYF.

The V and J genes are TRBV6-5 and TRBJ2-1; TRBD1 matches at 10 bases. This CDR3 comprises 15 residues. With 6 bases clipped from V and 6 bases from J, the junction kept 8 bases outside the gene matches. CDR1 is MNHEY and CDR2 is SVGAGI in the germline V gene. The CDR3 DNA is TGTGCCAGCAGACCTGACAGGGGGCAGTTCAATGAGCAGTTCTTC. It is translated as CASRPDRGQFNEQFF.

The chain has TRBV4-3 and TRBJ1-1; no definite D call. Germline loops: CDR1 LGHNA, CDR2 YSLEER. CDR3 length equals 13 residues. V was pared by 5 bases and J by 0 bases, with 7 bases between. The CDR3 sequence is CASSTRMNTEAFF. In nucleotides, the CDR3 is TGCGCCAGCAGCACCAGGATGAACACTGAAGCTTTCTTT.

The V and J genes are TRBV20-1 and TRBJ1-4; D call uncertain. V was shortened by 0 bases and J by 0 bases, with 20 bases between the two germline ends. This CDR3 is built from 19 residues. CDR1 DFQATT and CDR2 SNEGSKA come from the germline V gene (reference sequence). The CDR3 here is CSARDLSRVDYTTNEKLFF. The CDR3 coding sequence is TGCAGTGCTAGAGATCTGTCGCGGGTAGACTACACAACTAATGAAAAACTGTTTTTT.

Only a few counts were recorded for this clonotype. DNA of the CDR3: TGCGCCAGCAGCCACTTGAGTGGGCATGAGCAGTTCTTC. Translated, it gives CASSHLSGHEQFF. The rearrangement joins TRBV4-3 to TRBJ2-1; D unresolved. The CDR3 consists of 13 residues. Trimming shortened V by 3 bases and J by 8 bases, and 11 bases separated the two germline ends. Per the germline V gene, CDR1 is LGHNA and CDR2 is YSLEER.

The V call is TRBV7-8, the J call TRBJ2-5, with 7 bases that match TRBD1. This CDR3 is built from 18 residues. Germline CDR1 SGHVS, CDR2 FQNEAQ. J lost 0 bases, V lost 4 bases, and 14 bases had no gene match. DNA for the CDR3: TGTGCCAGCAGCTGGAAATTGGGCACAGGGGCAAACCAAGAGACCCAGTACTTC. The encoded protein is CASSWKLGTGANQETQYF.

In this sample, this clonotype turned up a few times. Written as DNA, the CDR3 is TGTGCCAGCAGTTACTCGCCCACTGAAGCTTTCTTT. Translated, it gives CASSYSPTEAFF. The chain joins TRBV6-5 to TRBJ1-1; D not certain. V dropped 0 bases and J dropped 4 bases, with 3 bases sitting between them. The V gene's germline CDR1 is MNHEY and CDR2 SVGAGI. The CDR3 is 12 amino acids.

The rearrangement links TRBV9 to TRBJ2-3; 12 bases are a match to TRBD2. V shed 3 bases, J shed 4 bases, and the junction held 6 bases outside the gene matches. Germline loops: CDR1 SGDLS, CDR2 YYNGEE. This CDR3 is 16 amino acids long. The CDR3 coding sequence is TGTGCCAGCAGCGGAGTGACTAGCGGGGGTCCAGATACGCAGTATTTT. Translated: CASSGVTSGGPDTQYF.

This clonotype was seen a few times. This chain connects TRBV20-1 to TRBJ2-3, with 7 bases identical to TRBD1. The CDR3 has 16 residues. Trimming at V came to 0 bases and at J to 0 bases, leaving 6 bases not matched to a gene. Germline values: CDR1 DFQATT, CDR2 SNEGSKA (reference sequence). CDR3 coding DNA: TGCAGTGCTAGAGATGGTGACAGGGAAAGCACAGATACGCAGTATTTT. This gives the protein CSARDGDRESTDTQYF.

This clonotype was detected a few times. The J gene is TRBJ2-4, the V gene TRBV7-2; D remains unclear. V lost 1 base and J 6 bases, leaving 16 bases between the germline ends. The V gene's germline CDR1 is SGHTA and CDR2 FQGNSA. This CDR3 is built from 16 residues. CDR3 coding DNA: TGTGCCAGCAGCTTAGGGGAAGGCGTCCCGGGAAACATTCAGTACTTC. This encodes CASSLGEGVPGNIQYF.

V gene TRBV20-1 combines with J gene TRBJ2-7; D is perhaps TRBD1 (6 bases). The germline V and J ends were trimmed by 6 bases and 5 bases, with 14 bases remaining between them. Germline assignment: CDR1 DFQATT and CDR2 SNEGSKA (reference sequence). The CDR3 covers 12 residues. The CDR3 spells CSASQGGNEQYF. The CDR3 bases are TGCAGTGCGTCACAGGGTGGCAACGAGCAGTACTTC.

V is TRBV4-2 and J is TRBJ1-1; D gene unclear. The CDR3 is 15 residues long. From germline, CDR1 is LGHNA and CDR2 YNFKEQ. The V end lost 1 base, the J end lost 1 base, and 10 bases lay between the germline ends. The CDR3 sequence: CASSQGSAGNTEAFF. In nucleotides, the CDR3 is TGTGCCAGCAGCCAAGGTTCGGCGGGGAACACTGAAGCTTTCTTT.

This rearrangement joins TRBV20-1 to TRBJ2-3; D is undetermined. Trimming left V 2 bases short and J 2 bases short, with 11 bases between. CDR1 is DFQATT and CDR2 is SNEGSKA in the germline V gene (reference sequence). The CDR3 has 14 amino acids. The CDR3 reads CSARSGDHTDTQYF. In DNA form, the CDR3 reads TGCAGTGCTAGATCCGGAGACCACACAGATACGCAGTATTTT.

The V gene is TRBV21-1, the J gene TRBJ2-1; the table calls TRBD2, which could not be checked here. TRBV21-1 is annotated as a pseudogene. This CDR3 has 19 residues. CDR3 region: CASSIDLDPSGGAYNEQFF. The CDR3, as DNA: TGTGCCAGCAGCATTGACTTGGATCCTAGCGGGGGGGCGTACAATGAGCAGTTCTTC.

This clonotype appeared many times. The V call is TRBV20-1, the J call TRBJ1-5; 10 bases agree with TRBD1. V trimming: 5 bases; J trimming: 6 bases; junction bases outside the gene matches: 10. This CDR3 region has 15 residues. Germline CDR1 reads DFQATT; CDR2 reads SNEGSKA (reference sequence). The DNA of the CDR3 is TGCAGTGCTCCACGGGACAGGGGAGTCGGTCAGCCCCAGCATTTT. Encoded protein: CSAPRDRGVGQPQHF.

This clonotype has a handful of counts. CDR3 in amino acids: CASSRSGGPPNEQFF. The CDR3 region has the DNA TGTGCCAGCAGCCGAAGCGGGGGCCCACCCAATGAGCAGTTCTTC. The genes are TRBV7-2 and TRBJ2-1, with 8 bases matching TRBD2. The junction had 9 bases not matched to a gene; V was cut back by 5 bases and J by 6 bases. The germline gives CDR1 SGHTA, CDR2 FQGNSA. The CDR3 contains 15 residues. Supplemented by reference TRBV7-2 and TRBJ2-1, the full variable domain reads GAGVSQSPSNKVTEKGKDVELRCDPISGHTALYWYRQSLGQGLEFLIYFQGNSAPDKSGLPSDRFSAERTGGSVSTLTIQRTQQEDSAVYLCASSRSGGPPNEQFFGPGTRLTVL.

The table lists this clonotype with a few counts. This CDR3 is CASSPPGTGYEEQYF. The CDR3 nucleotides read TGTGCCAGCAGCCCGCCCGGGACAGGGTATGAAGAGCAGTACTTC. J is TRBJ2-7 and V is TRBV7-2; 9 nucleotides agree with TRBD1. CDR1 and CDR2 (germline): SGHTA, FQGNSA. J was trimmed by 7 bases and V by 5 bases; bases with no gene match: 12. The CDR3 covers 15 residues. Supplemented by reference TRBV7-2 and TRBJ2-7, the full variable domain reads GAGVSQSPSNKVTEKGKDVELRCDPISGHTALYWYRQSLGQGLEFLIYFQGNSAPDKSGLPSDRFSAERTGGSVSTLTIQRTQQEDSAVYLCASSPPGTGYEEQYFGPGTRLTVT.

The chain recombines TRBV4-1 with TRBJ2-1; 8 bases line up with TRBD2. The CDR3 contains 17 residues. In germline, CDR1 is MGHRA, CDR2 YSYEKL. V lost 0 bases, J lost 4 bases, and 8 bases stayed unmatched. CDR3 region: CASSQDRRGALYNEQFF. The DNA of the CDR3 is TGCGCCAGCAGCCAAGATAGGCGGGGGGCCCTTTACAATGAGCAGTTCTTC.

This clonotype has only a few counts. V usage is TRBV2 and J usage is TRBJ2-7; D could derive from TRBD1 or TRBD2 (5 bases each). The J call may be mistaken, given a closer DNA end match to TRBJ2-5. The CDR3 runs 15 residues. Germline CDR1 reads SNHLY; CDR2 reads FYNNEI. The CDR3 loop is CASSVGRASRGTQYF. The DNA for the CDR3 is TGTGCCAGCAGTGTTGGCCGGGCTTCGAGGGGGACCCAGTACTTC.